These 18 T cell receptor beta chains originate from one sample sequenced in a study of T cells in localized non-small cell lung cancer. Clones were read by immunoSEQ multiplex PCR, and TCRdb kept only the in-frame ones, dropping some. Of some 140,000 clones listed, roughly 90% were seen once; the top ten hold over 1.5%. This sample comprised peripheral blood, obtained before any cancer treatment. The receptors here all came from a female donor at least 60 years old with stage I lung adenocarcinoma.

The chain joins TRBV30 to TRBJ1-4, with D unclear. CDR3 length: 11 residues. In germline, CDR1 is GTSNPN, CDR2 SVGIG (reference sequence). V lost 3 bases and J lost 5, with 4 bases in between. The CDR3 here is CAWSGNEKLFF. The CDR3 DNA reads TGTGCCTGGAGCGGGAATGAAAAACTGTTTTTT.

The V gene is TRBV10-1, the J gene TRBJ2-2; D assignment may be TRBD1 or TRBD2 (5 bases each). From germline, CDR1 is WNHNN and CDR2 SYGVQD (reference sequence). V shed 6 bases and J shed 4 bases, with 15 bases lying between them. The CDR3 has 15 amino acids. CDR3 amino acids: CASSRGAGTTGELFF. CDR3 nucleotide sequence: TGCGCCAGCAGCCGAGGGGCAGGGACCACCGGGGAGCTGTTTTTT.

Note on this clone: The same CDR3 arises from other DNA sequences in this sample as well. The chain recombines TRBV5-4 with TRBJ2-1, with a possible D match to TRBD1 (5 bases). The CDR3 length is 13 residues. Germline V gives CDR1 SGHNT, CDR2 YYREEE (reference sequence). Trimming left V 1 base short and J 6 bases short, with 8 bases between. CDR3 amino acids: CASSLPQGNEQFF. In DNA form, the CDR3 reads TGTGCCAGCAGCTTGCCCCAGGGCAATGAGCAGTTCTTC. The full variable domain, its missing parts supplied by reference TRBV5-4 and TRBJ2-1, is ETGVTQSPTHLIKTRGQQVTLRCSSQSGHNTVSWYQQALGQGPQFIFQYYREEENGRGNFPPRFSGLQFPNYSSELNVNALELDDSALYLCASSLPQGNEQFFGPGTRLTVL.

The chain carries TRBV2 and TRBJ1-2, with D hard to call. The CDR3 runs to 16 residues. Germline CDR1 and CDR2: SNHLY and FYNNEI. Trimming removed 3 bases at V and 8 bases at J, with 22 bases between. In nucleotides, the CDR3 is TGTGCCAGCAGTGATTTAGTCGGTAAAGGCGCGGAAGGCTACACCTTC. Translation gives CASSDLVGKGAEGYTF.

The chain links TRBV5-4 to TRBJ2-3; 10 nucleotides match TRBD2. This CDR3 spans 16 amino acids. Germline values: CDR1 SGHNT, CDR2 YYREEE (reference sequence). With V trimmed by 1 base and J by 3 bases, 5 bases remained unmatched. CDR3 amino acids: CASSLPSGSGTDTQYF. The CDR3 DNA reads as TGTGCCAGCAGCTTGCCTAGCGGGAGTGGAACAGATACGCAGTATTTT.

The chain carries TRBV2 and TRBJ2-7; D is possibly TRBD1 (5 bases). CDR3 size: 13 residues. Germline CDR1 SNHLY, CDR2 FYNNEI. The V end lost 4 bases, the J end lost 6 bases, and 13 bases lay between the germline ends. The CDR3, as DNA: TGTGCCAGCAGTGTAGGACAACGAGCCGAGCAGTACTTC. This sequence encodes CASSVGQRAEQYF. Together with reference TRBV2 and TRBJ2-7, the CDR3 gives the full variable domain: EPEVTQTPSHQVTQMGQEVILRCVPISNHLYFYWYRQILGQKVEFLVSFYNNEISEKSEIFDDQFSVERPDGSNFTLKIRSTKLEDSAMYFCASSVGQRAEQYFGPGTRLTVT.

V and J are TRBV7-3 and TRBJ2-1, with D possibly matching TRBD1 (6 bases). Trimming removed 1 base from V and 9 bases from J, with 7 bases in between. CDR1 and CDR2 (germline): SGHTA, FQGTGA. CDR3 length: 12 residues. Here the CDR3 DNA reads TGTGCCAGCAGCTTAAAAGGGGGTGAGCAGTTCTTC. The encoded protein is CASSLKGGEQFF.

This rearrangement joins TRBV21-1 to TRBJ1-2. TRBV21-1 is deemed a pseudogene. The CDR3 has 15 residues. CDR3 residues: CASSKKTQTEYGYTF. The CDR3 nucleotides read TGTGCCAGCAGCAAGAAAACCCAGACTGAGTATGGCTACACCTTC.

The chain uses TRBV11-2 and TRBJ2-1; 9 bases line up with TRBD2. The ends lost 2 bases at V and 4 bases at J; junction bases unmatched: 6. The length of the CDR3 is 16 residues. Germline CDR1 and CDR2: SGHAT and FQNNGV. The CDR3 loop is CASSLSSGISYNEQFF. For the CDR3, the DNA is TGTGCCAGCAGCTTATCTAGCGGGATTTCTTACAATGAGCAGTTCTTC.

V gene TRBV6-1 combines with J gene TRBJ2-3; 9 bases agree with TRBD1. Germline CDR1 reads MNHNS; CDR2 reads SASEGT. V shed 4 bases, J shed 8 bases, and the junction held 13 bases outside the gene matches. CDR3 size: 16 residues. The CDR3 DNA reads TGTGCCAGCAGTGTACAGTCCGGGACAGGGAGGGGTACGCAGTATTTT. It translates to CASSVQSGTGRGTQYF.

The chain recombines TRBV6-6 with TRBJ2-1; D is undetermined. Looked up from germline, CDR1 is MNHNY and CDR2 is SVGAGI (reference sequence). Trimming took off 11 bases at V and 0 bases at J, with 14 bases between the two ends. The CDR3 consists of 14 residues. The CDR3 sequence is CAVAGRPSYNEQFF. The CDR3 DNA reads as TGTGCCGTAGCCGGGCGGCCCTCCTACAATGAGCAGTTCTTC.

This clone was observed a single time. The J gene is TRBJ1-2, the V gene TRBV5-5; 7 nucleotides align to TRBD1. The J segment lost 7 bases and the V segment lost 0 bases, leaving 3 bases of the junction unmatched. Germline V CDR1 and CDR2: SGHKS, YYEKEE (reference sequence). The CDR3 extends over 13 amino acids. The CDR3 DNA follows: TGTGCCAGCAGCTTGGTTGCAGGGGGTGGCTACACCTTC. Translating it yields CASSLVAGGGYTF.

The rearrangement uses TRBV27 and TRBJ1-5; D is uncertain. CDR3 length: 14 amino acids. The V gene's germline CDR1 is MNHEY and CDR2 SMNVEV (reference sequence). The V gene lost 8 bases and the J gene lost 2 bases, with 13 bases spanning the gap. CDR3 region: CASGQNGGNQPQHF. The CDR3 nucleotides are TGTGCCAGCGGGCAAAATGGGGGCAATCAGCCCCAGCATTTT.

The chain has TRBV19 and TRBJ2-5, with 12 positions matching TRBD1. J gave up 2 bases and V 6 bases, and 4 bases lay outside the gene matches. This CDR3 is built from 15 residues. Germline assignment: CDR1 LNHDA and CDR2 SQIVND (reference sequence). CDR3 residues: CASRGQGANQETQYF. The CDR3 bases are TGTGCCAGTAGGGGACAGGGGGCCAATCAAGAGACCCAGTACTTC.

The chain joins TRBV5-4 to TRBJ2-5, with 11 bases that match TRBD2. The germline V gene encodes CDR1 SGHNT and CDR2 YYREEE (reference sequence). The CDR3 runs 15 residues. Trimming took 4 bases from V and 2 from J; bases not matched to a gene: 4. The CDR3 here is CASSTGLAAQETQYF. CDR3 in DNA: TGTGCCAGCAGCACGGGACTAGCGGCACAAGAGACCCAGTACTTC.

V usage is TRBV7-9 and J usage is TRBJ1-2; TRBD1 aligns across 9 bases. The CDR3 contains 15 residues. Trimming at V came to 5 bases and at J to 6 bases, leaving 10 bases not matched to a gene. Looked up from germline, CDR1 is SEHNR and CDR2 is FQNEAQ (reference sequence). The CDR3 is CASSPPGTGIHGYTF. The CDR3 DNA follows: TGTGCCAGCAGCCCTCCCGGGACAGGGATTCATGGCTACACCTTC.

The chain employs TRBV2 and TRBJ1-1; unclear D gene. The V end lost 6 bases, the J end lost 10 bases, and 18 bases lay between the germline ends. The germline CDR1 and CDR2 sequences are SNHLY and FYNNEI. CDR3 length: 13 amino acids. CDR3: CASRPGRAGRAFF. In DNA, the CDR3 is TGTGCCAGCAGGCCCGGGAGGGCAGGACGAGCTTTCTTT.

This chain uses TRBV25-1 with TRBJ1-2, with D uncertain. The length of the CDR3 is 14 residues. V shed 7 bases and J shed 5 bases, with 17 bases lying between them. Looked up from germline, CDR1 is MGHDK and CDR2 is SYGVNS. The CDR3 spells CASTDSGVVYGYTF. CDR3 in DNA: TGTGCCAGCACCGATAGTGGGGTCGTATATGGCTACACCTTC.